The 24 T cell receptor beta chains listed next were all sequenced from one sample in a study of cytomegalovirus exposure and HLA in healthy donors. Primers for the PCR totalled 60 Vbeta and 13 Jbeta. The method was immunoSEQ multiplex PCR; TCRdb's version includes in-frame clones alone and lacks a portion of them. This sample has about 170,000 clones; roughly 81% occur once, and the top ten carry around 2.5%. The material sequenced was PBMCs. These receptors were taken from a young man in good health and CMV-seropositive.

The J gene is TRBJ2-2, the V gene TRBV5-8; 10 bases agree with TRBD2. CDR3 length: 15 residues. Germline-derived CDR1 and CDR2 are SGHTS and YDEGEE. J gave up 6 bases and V 1 base, and 3 bases lay outside the gene matches. The CDR3 bases are TGTGCCAGCAGCTTGCTAGCGGGAGTGTCCGGGGAGCTGTTTTTT. This encodes CASSLLAGVSGELFF.

The chain joins TRBV6-6 to TRBJ2-2, with TRBD1 matching over 7 bases. CDR1 and CDR2 from the germline V gene are MNHNY and SVGAGI (reference sequence). The CDR3 has 14 amino acids. The trim removed 0 bases at V and 7 bases at J, leaving 2 bases unmatched. CDR3 DNA: TGTGCCAGCAGTTACTCGACAGGGTTCGGGGAGCTGTTTTTT. The encoded protein is CASSYSTGFGELFF.

J is TRBJ1-3 and V is TRBV18, with D hard to call. CDR3 size: 13 residues. The germline V gene encodes CDR1 KGHSH and CDR2 LQKENI. V lost 6 bases to trimming and J lost 0 bases, with 6 bases between them. The DNA for the CDR3 is TGTGCCAGCTCCCAGGACTCTGGAAACACCATATATTTT. This gives the protein CASSQDSGNTIYF. The full variable domain, its missing parts supplied by reference TRBV18 and TRBJ1-3, is NAGVMQNPRHLVRRRGQEARLRCSPMKGHSHVYWYRQLPEEGLKFMVYLQKENIIDESGMPKERFSAEFPKEGPSILRIQQVVRGDSAAYFCASSQDSGNTIYFGEGSWLTVV.

J is TRBJ1-1 and V is TRBV7-9, with D tentatively TRBD1 (6 bases). The V end lost 7 bases, the J end lost 2 bases, and 8 bases lay between the germline ends. CDR1 SEHNR and CDR2 FQNEAQ come from the germline V gene (reference sequence). This CDR3 comprises 12 residues. The CDR3 region is CASKGGNTEAFF. The CDR3, as DNA: TGTGCCAGCAAAGGGGGAAACACTGAAGCTTTCTTT.

V is TRBV5-1 and J is TRBJ2-1; 11 bases align to TRBD2. This CDR3 comprises 15 residues. J was trimmed by 7 bases and V by 0 bases; bases with no gene match: 3. The germline gives CDR1 SGHRS, CDR2 YFSETQ. As DNA, the CDR3 is TGCGCCAGCAGCTTGGAGACTAGCGGGGATAATGAGCAGTTCTTC. Translation gives CASSLETSGDNEQFF.

The rearrangement joins TRBV5-5 to TRBJ1-2; D gene uncertain. V gave up 1 base and J gave up 3 bases, with 7 bases separating them. There are 13 residues in the CDR3. CDR1 is SGHKS, CDR2 YYEKEE, per germline (reference sequence). This chain's CDR3 is CASSLSRDYGYTF. The CDR3 DNA follows: TGTGCCAGCAGCTTGAGCCGGGACTATGGCTACACCTTC.

This chain connects TRBV6-5 to TRBJ2-7; D is possibly TRBD2 (5 bases). Germline V gene sequence: CDR1 MNHEY, CDR2 SVGAGI. There are 15 residues in the CDR3. Trimming shortened V by 6 bases and J by 2 bases, and 17 bases separated the two germline ends. The CDR3, as DNA: TGTGCCAGCAGGGCCCTGGGCGGAGGACCCTACGAGCAGTACGTC. Its translation: CASRALGGGPYEQYV.

This chain connects TRBV7-8 to TRBJ2-1; a weak D match, TRBD2 (5 bases). V gave up 1 base and J gave up 5 bases, with 15 bases separating them. The CDR3 extends over 16 amino acids. Germline V CDR1 and CDR2: SGHVS, FQNEAQ. The CDR3 DNA reads as TGTGCCAGCAGCTTAGTACGGCCTAGCTTCCACAATGAGCAGTTCTTC. This codes for CASSLVRPSFHNEQFF. The entire variable domain, with the rest obtained from reference TRBV7-8 and TRBJ2-1, is as follows: GAGVSQSPRYKVAKRGQDVALRCDPISGHVSLFWYQQALGQGPEFLTYFQNEAQLDKSGLPSDRFFAERPEGSVSTLKIQRTQQEDSAVYLCASSLVRPSFHNEQFFGPGTRLTVL.

The chain is built from TRBV29-1 and TRBJ1-2; TRBD1 matches at 7 bases. Germline V lookup: CDR1 SQVTM, CDR2 ANQGSEA. CDR3 length equals 13 residues. J lost 0 bases, V lost 3 bases, and 1 base had no gene match. CDR3 protein: CSVDQGANYGYTF. CDR3 nucleotides: TGCAGCGTTGACCAGGGGGCTAACTATGGCTACACCTTC.

The chain links TRBV29-1 to TRBJ2-2, with 9 bases aligning to TRBD2. The CDR3 consists of 14 residues. Germline V gene data show CDR1 as SQVTM and CDR2 as ANQGSEA. V trimming: 6 bases; J trimming: 4 bases; junction bases outside the gene matches: 6. This chain's CDR3 is CSVLAGVSTGELFF. CDR3 nucleotide sequence: TGCAGCGTCTTAGCGGGAGTTAGCACCGGGGAGCTGTTTTTT.

V is TRBV12-5 and J is TRBJ2-3; D might be TRBD1 (5 bases). The germline CDR1 and CDR2 sequences are LGHNT and FRNRAP. CDR3 length equals 14 residues. V dropped 1 base and J dropped 0 bases, with 5 bases sitting between them. The CDR3 sequence: CASGLAGSTDTQYF. In DNA, the CDR3 is TGTGCTAGTGGTTTGGCAGGGAGCACAGATACGCAGTATTTT.

This clone appeared once. The chain has TRBV27 and TRBJ2-1; 9 bases align to TRBD2. This CDR3 comprises 15 residues. The germline gives CDR1 MNHEY, CDR2 SMNVEV (reference sequence). The V segment lost 3 bases and the J segment 7 bases; nucleotides outside the gene matches: 7. The CDR3 loop is CASSLAGGPGNEQFF. In DNA form, the CDR3 reads TGTGCCAGCAGTTTGGCGGGAGGGCCCGGTAATGAGCAGTTCTTC.

The chain uses TRBV18 and TRBJ2-1; 13 bases are a match to TRBD2. This CDR3 is 15 amino acids long. CDR1 KGHSH and CDR2 LQKENI come from the germline V gene. After removal of 4 bases from V and 4 bases from J, the junction contained 1 base not matched to a gene. CDR3: CASSLGLAGYNEQFF. DNA for the CDR3: TGTGCCAGCTCACTGGGACTAGCGGGGTACAATGAGCAGTTCTTC. Looking up the rest from reference TRBV18 and TRBJ2-1 gives the full variable domain: NAGVMQNPRHLVRRRGQEARLRCSPMKGHSHVYWYRQLPEEGLKFMVYLQKENIIDESGMPKERFSAEFPKEGPSILRIQQVVRGDSAAYFCASSLGLAGYNEQFFGPGTRLTVL.

The chain carries TRBV27 and TRBJ1-2; D is unresolved. Germline CDR1 and CDR2: MNHEY and SMNVEV (reference sequence). V was shortened by 7 bases and J by 5 bases, with 8 bases between the two germline ends. The CDR3 is 11 residues long. The CDR3 sequence: CASKGGYGYTF. The CDR3 nucleotides read TGTGCCAGCAAAGGAGGTTATGGCTACACCTTC.

This chain links TRBV19 with TRBJ1-2; possibly TRBD1 for D (5 bases). Trimming stripped 7 bases from V and 8 bases from J, with 23 bases between. Germline V gene data show CDR1 as LNHDA and CDR2 as SQIVND (reference sequence). The CDR3 runs to 15 residues. CDR3 sequence: CASKTSSGKSNGYTF. The CDR3 DNA reads TGTGCCAGTAAAACCTCTTCAGGGAAGTCCAACGGCTACACCTTC.

The chain uses TRBV6-5 and TRBJ2-2, with 10 bases that match TRBD1. The V segment lost 1 base and the J segment 3 bases; nucleotides outside the gene matches: 2. This CDR3 has 16 residues. Germline V gene lookup returns CDR1 MNHEY and CDR2 SVGAGI. CDR3 residues: CASSYYGQGDTGELFF. Here the CDR3 DNA reads TGTGCCAGCAGTTACTACGGACAGGGGGACACCGGGGAGCTGTTTTTT.

The chain couples TRBV25-1 to TRBJ1-4, with D perhaps matching TRBD1 (5 bases). The CDR3 covers 14 residues. V dropped 7 bases and J dropped 0 bases, with 9 bases sitting between them. Germline V gene data show CDR1 as MGHDK and CDR2 as SYGVNS. CDR3 sequence (DNA): TGTGCCAGCAATCCAGGGTCAACTAATGAAAAACTGTTTTTT. This encodes CASNPGSTNEKLFF.

This clone was seen just once. The J gene is TRBJ1-2, the V gene TRBV19; TRBD1 might be the D (6 bases). This CDR3 is built from 13 residues. Trimming left V 7 bases short and J 4 bases short, with 13 bases between. Germline values: CDR1 LNHDA, CDR2 SQIVND (reference sequence). CDR3 sequence reads: CASTPRQVYGYTF. CDR3 in DNA: TGTGCCAGTACCCCAAGACAGGTCTATGGCTACACCTTC. The full variable domain, completed using reference TRBV19 and TRBJ1-2, is DGGITQSPKYLFRKEGQNVTLSCEQNLNHDAMYWYRQDPGQGLRLIYYSQIVNDFQKGDIAEGYSVSREKKESFPLTVTSAQKNPTAFYLCASTPRQVYGYTFGSGTRLTVV.

The CDR3 nucleotides are TGTGCCAGCAGCACCGGACAGGCTTCCTACAATGAGCAGTTCTTC. This gives the protein CASSTGQASYNEQFF. The V call is TRBV11-3, the J call TRBJ2-1; the match to TRBD1 covers 7 bases. This CDR3 has 15 amino acids. The germline V gene has CDR1 SGHNT and CDR2 YENEEA. Trimming took 5 bases from V and 1 from J; bases not matched to a gene: 5.

The chain couples TRBV11-3 to TRBJ2-5, with TRBD2 matching over 13 bases. Germline V gene lookup returns CDR1 SGHNT and CDR2 YENEEA. This CDR3 spans 13 amino acids. The ends lost 4 bases at V and 7 bases at J; junction bases unmatched: 0. The CDR3 coding sequence is TGTGCCAGCAGCTGGACTAGCGGGGGGACCCAGTACTTC. The encoded protein is CASSWTSGGTQYF.

V is TRBV27 and J is TRBJ2-1, with D possibly matching TRBD2 (6 bases). Between the trimmed V and J ends, which lost 2 bases and 5 bases, there was a span of 13 bases. Germline V gene sequence: CDR1 MNHEY, CDR2 SMNVEV (reference sequence). The CDR3 covers 15 residues. CDR3 in DNA: TGTGCCAGCAGTTTAAATTTGGCGGGGCACAATGAGCAGTTCTTC. This codes for CASSLNLAGHNEQFF.

The V and J genes are TRBV30 and TRBJ1-1, with 10 bases lining up with TRBD1. After removal of 3 bases from V and 4 bases from J, the junction contained 8 bases not matched to a gene. Germline CDR1 is GTSNPN and CDR2 is SVGIG (reference sequence). The CDR3 loop spans 15 amino acids. DNA of the CDR3: TGTGCCTGGAGCCTGGGACAGGGGCTTTTCACTGAAGCTTTCTTT. This gives the protein CAWSLGQGLFTEAFF. The whole variable domain, filled in from reference TRBV30 and TRBJ1-1, reads SQTIHQWPATLVQPVGSPLSLECTVEGTSNPNLYWYRQAAGRGLQLLFYSVGIGQISSEVPQNLSASRPQDRQFILSSKKLLLSDSGFYLCAWSLGQGLFTEAFFGQGTRLTVV.

This clone appeared a few times. V gene TRBV6-5 combines with J gene TRBJ1-1; D is perhaps TRBD1 (6 bases). Germline V gene lookup returns CDR1 MNHEY and CDR2 SVGAGI. The germline V and J ends were trimmed by 5 bases and 1 base, with 8 bases remaining between them. The CDR3 is 13 amino acids. This chain's CDR3 is CASSETGNTEAFF. CDR3 sequence (DNA): TGTGCCAGCAGTGAGACAGGGAACACTGAAGCTTTCTTT.

In this sample, this clone turned up a few times. The gene calls are TRBV6-5 and TRBJ2-7, with 9 positions matching TRBD1. The CDR3 consists of 15 residues. CDR1 and CDR2 from the germline V gene are MNHEY and SVGAGI. Trimming cost V 6 bases and J 1 base; bases outside gene matches: 7. The CDR3 is CASRDAGTGSYEQYV. The DNA of the CDR3 is TGTGCCAGCAGGGACGCCGGGACAGGGTCCTACGAGCAGTACGTC.